What follows are 10 T cell receptor beta chains derived from one specimen sequenced in a study of cytomegalovirus exposure and HLA in healthy donors. A multiplex PCR was run with 60 Vbeta primers and 13 Jbeta primers. The assay was immunoSEQ multiplex PCR, and TCRdb's table has in-frame clones only and misses some. The table includes 100,000 to 150,000 clones, roughly 79% detected once. The sequenced material came from PBMCs. These receptors were taken from a woman in her fifties or sixties in good health and CMV-seronegative.

This clone came up once. The rearrangement joins TRBV6-1 to TRBJ1-2; 9 bases fit TRBD1. The ends lost 6 bases at V and 8 bases at J; junction bases unmatched: 13. This CDR3 has 15 residues. Germline CDR1 MNHNS, CDR2 SASEGT. The CDR3 DNA is TGTGCCAGCAGGCCCGGGACAGGGTCTTCGGGGGGCTACACCTTC. Its protein is CASRPGTGSSGGYTF.

This clone was found once. The chain is built from TRBV5-4 and TRBJ1-3; 7 bases are a match to TRBD1. CDR1 and CDR2 from the germline V gene are SGHNT and YYREEE (reference sequence). CDR3 length: 17 amino acids. J lost 4 bases, V lost 0 bases, and 10 bases had no gene match. The CDR3 DNA reads as TGTGCCAGCAGCTTGGCTCGCCCCCCGGGACAGGGAAACACCATATATTTT. Amino acid sequence: CASSLARPPGQGNTIYF.

The rearrangement links TRBV25-1 to TRBJ1-5; a weak D match, TRBD1 (5 bases). Trimming removed 1 base from V and 7 bases from J, with 11 bases in between. The germline V gene encodes CDR1 MGHDK and CDR2 SYGVNS. This CDR3 has 14 residues. CDR3 sequence: CASSESQGGQPQHF. CDR3 DNA: TGTGCCAGCAGTGAATCCCAGGGCGGACAGCCCCAGCATTTT. Filled out from reference TRBV25-1 and TRBJ1-5, the complete variable domain reads EADIYQTPRYLVIGTGKKITLECSQTMGHDKMYWYQQDPGMELHLIHYSYGVNSTEKGDLSSESTVSRIRTEHFPLTLESARPSHTSQYLCASSESQGGQPQHFGDGTRLSIL.

The rearrangement joins TRBV29-1 to TRBJ1-4, with D possibly being TRBD1 (5 bases). Germline loops: CDR1 SQVTM, CDR2 ANQGSEA. Trimming left V 1 base short and J 7 bases short, with 13 bases between. This CDR3 has 14 residues. CDR3 in amino acids: CSVEGGELGEKLFF. Here the CDR3 DNA reads TGCAGCGTTGAAGGGGGGGAGTTGGGTGAAAAACTGTTTTTT.

This chain joins TRBV6-5 and TRBJ1-5, with 10 bases matching TRBD1. Germline-derived CDR1 and CDR2 are MNHEY and SVGAGI. Trimming at V came to 5 bases and at J to 5 bases, leaving 6 bases not matched to a gene. This CDR3 has 15 amino acids. CDR3 in DNA: TGTGCCAGCAGTGCCGACAGGGGGCAAGATCAGCCCCAGCATTTT. Protein product: CASSADRGQDQPQHF.

Only one count was recorded for this clone. The chain has TRBV18 and TRBJ2-7, with D possibly matching TRBD1 (6 bases). There are 15 residues in the CDR3. V dropped 3 bases and J dropped 3 bases, with 15 bases sitting between them. Per the germline V gene, CDR1 is KGHSH and CDR2 is LQKENI. The DNA for the CDR3 is TGTGCCAGCTCACCGGAGCAGGGGACACTCTACGAGCAGTACGTC. The encoded protein is CASSPEQGTLYEQYV.

This clone was counted a few times. The rearrangement links TRBV6-6 to TRBJ2-7, with D perhaps TRBD1 (5 bases). V was cut by 2 bases and J by 2 bases, with 7 bases left in between. Per the germline V gene, CDR1 is MNHNY and CDR2 is SVGAGI (reference sequence). There are 13 residues in the CDR3. CDR3 in amino acids: CASSYVGAYEQYF. The CDR3 DNA is TGTGCCAGCAGTTACGTAGGGGCCTACGAGCAGTACTTC.

The rearrangement uses TRBV28 and TRBJ1-5; TRBD1 is a possible D gene (5 bases). Germline V CDR1 and CDR2: MDHEN, SYDVKM. The V end was cut by 5 bases, the J end by 2 bases, with 10 bases between. This CDR3 has 14 amino acids. CDR3 DNA: TGTGCCAGCAGTGCAGGGTCGGGCAATCAGCCCCAGCATTTT. Translation gives CASSAGSGNQPQHF.

This chain connects TRBV10-3 to TRBJ1-2; maybe TRBD1 (6 bases). CDR1 and CDR2 from the germline V gene are ENHRY and SYGVKD. Trimming cost V 2 bases and J 4 bases, with 11 bases left between them. The length of the CDR3 is 14 residues. The CDR3 sequence: CAISEGGASYGYTF. Here the CDR3 DNA reads TGTGCCATCAGTGAGGGGGGCGCAAGCTATGGCTACACCTTC.

The J gene is TRBJ2-3, the V gene TRBV6-1, with TRBD2 matching over 7 bases. V lost 1 base, J lost 1 base, and 8 bases stayed unmatched. Per the germline V gene, CDR1 is MNHNS and CDR2 is SASEGT. The CDR3 sequence is 17 residues long. Here the CDR3 DNA reads TGTGCCAGCAGTGAAGGGTACAGGCTAGCGGGCACAGATACGCAGTATTTT. This codes for CASSEGYRLAGTDTQYF.